This TCR beta chain was found in a study of spatial heterogeneity in lung cancer. Study results and caveats: For expanded intratumoral alpha and beta TCRs, counts tracked tumor mutation counts.

Concerning this clonotype itself: Its antigen is currently unknown.

The time point denotes: sample taken at primary tumor resection. The donors comprised some 70 untreated early-stage non-small cell lung cancer patients. Extraction of whole RNA from tumor, nontumor lung or frozen PBMC preceded unsorted sequencing. Germline V CDR1 and CDR2: SNHLY, FYNNEI. This CDR3 has 15 amino acids. The germline V and J ends were trimmed by 3 bases and 7 bases, with 15 bases remaining between them. Every TCR cDNA molecule bore its own unique molecular identifier. TCRdb fed the 5' RACE reads into MiXCR, producing one record per CDR3 protein. The sample lists 15,000 to 20,000 distinct CDR3 sequences, less than 7.5% occurring once.

The receptor was derived from a female donor with early-stage non-small cell lung cancer. The J gene is TRBJ1-4, the V gene TRBV2, with a weak D call TRBD1 (5 bases). The material was lung tumor tissue, obtained at surgery. The CDR3 sequence: CASSELPGLGEKLFF. The CDR3 bases are TGTGCCAGCAGTGAGTTACCGGGACTGGGTGAAAAACTGTTTTTT. Looking up the rest from reference TRBV2 and TRBJ1-4 gives the full variable domain: EPEVTQTPSHQVTQMGQEVILRCVPISNHLYFYWYRQILGQKVEFLVSFYNNEISEKSEIFDDQFSVERPDGSNFTLKIRSTKLEDSAMYFCASSELPGLGEKLFFGSGTQLSVL.